This entry is about one T cell receptor (beta chain). Its antigen is unidentified. CDR1 and CDR2 (germline): SEHNR, FQNEAQ (reference sequence). The CDR3 covers 16 residues. Trimming took 4 bases from V and 5 from J; bases not matched to a gene: 10. This specimen comes from a study of T-cell memory formation after mild COVID-19. cDNA libraries for TCR alpha and TCR beta, carrying sample barcodes and UMIs, came from 5'RACE with constant-segment primers. From the 5' RACE reads, TCRdb called clonotypes with MiXCR, one entry per CDR3 protein. In the table there are hundreds of thousands of distinct CDR3 sequences, 19% of which are singletons. Findings and limits, study-wide: Some clones that responded turned up in pre-infection memory, which suggests that cross-reactive memory joined in. Contracting clones from day 15 to 85 showed balanced CD4/CD8; later expanders favored CD4+. CD4+ contracting clones were found mainly in CM and EM, and CD8+ ones in EMRA.

V gene TRBV7-9 combines with J gene TRBJ2-5; TRBD1 agrees at 10 bases. The origin of this receptor is a man in his late teens or twenties who had mild COVID-19 (a few samples of this study predate the infection). Cell type and time point are not known. The source material was PBMCs or a T cell subset sorted from them (not recorded which). DNA for the CDR3: TGTGCCAGCAGCTCCCAGGGGACAGGGGATGAGGAGACCCAGTACTTC. As protein: CASSSQGTGDEETQYF.